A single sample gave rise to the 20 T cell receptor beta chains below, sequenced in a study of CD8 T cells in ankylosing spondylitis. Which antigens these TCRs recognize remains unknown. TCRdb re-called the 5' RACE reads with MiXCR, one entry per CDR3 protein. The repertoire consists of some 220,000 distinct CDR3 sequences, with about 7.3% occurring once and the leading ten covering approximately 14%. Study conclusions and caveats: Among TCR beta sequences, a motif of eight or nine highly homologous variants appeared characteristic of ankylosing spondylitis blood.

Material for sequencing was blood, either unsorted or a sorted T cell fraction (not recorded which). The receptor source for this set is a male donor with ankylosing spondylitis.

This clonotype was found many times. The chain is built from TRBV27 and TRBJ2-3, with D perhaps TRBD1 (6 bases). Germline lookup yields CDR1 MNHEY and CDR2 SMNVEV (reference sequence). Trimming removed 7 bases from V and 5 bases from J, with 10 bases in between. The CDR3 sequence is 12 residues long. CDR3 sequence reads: CASMDRGDTQYF. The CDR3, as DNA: TGTGCCAGCATGGACAGAGGAGATACGCAGTATTTT.

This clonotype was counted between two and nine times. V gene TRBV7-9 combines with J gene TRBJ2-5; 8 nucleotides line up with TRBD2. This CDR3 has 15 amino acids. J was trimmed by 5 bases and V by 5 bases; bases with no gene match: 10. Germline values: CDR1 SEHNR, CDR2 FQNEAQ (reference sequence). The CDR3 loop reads CASSPRGGATETQYF. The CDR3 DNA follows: TGTGCCAGCAGCCCACGGGGGGGGGCCACGGAGACCCAGTACTTC.

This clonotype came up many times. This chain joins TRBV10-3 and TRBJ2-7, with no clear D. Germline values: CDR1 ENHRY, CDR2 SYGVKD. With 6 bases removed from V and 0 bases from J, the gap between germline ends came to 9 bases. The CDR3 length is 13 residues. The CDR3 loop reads CAIRDLSSYEQYF. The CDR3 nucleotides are TGTGCCATCAGGGATTTAAGCTCCTACGAGCAGTACTTC.

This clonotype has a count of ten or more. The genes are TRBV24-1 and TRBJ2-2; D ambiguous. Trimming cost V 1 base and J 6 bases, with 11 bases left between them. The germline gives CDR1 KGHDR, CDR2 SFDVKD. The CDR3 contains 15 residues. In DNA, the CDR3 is TGTGCCACCAGTGATTTCGGCAGTGGGGCCGGGGAGCTGTTTTTT. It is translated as CATSDFGSGAGELFF.

CDR3 in DNA: TGTGCCAGCAGCCAAGAGCGGGGGGGCCGTCATACGCAGTATTTT. This translates into CASSQERGGRHTQYF. The gene calls are TRBV7-6 and TRBJ2-3, with 10 bases aligning to TRBD2. The V segment lost 5 bases and the J segment 7 bases; nucleotides outside the gene matches: 9. CDR3 size: 15 residues. Germline CDR1 and CDR2: SGHVS and FNYEAQ.

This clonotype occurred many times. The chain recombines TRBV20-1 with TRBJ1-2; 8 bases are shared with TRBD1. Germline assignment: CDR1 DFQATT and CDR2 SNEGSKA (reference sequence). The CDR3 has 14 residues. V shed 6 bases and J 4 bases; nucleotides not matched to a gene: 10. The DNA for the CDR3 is TGCAGTGCAAGGGGCCCTACAGGGGGCTATGGCTACACCTTC. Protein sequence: CSARGPTGGYGYTF.

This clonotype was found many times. Here the CDR3 reads CASSLSGWGNYGYTF. The CDR3 DNA is TGTGCCAGCAGCTTATCGGGGTGGGGCAACTATGGCTACACCTTC. V gene TRBV7-9 combines with J gene TRBJ1-2, with TRBD1 as a possible D gene (5 bases). This CDR3 spans 15 amino acids. V dropped 2 bases and J dropped 2 bases, with 12 bases sitting between them. Germline lookup yields CDR1 SEHNR and CDR2 FQNEAQ (reference sequence).

CDR3 amino acids: CASSKRTYEQYF. DNA for the CDR3: TGTGCCAGCAGCAAAAGGACCTACGAGCAGTACTTC. The chain combines TRBV21-1 with TRBJ2-7. TRBV21-1 is flagged as a pseudogene. The CDR3 loop spans 12 amino acids.

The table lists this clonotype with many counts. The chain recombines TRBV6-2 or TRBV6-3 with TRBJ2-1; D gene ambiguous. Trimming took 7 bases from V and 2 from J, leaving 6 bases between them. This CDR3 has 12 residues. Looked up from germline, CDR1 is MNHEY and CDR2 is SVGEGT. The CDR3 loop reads CASTHAYNEQFF. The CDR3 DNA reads TGTGCCAGCACCCACGCCTACAATGAGCAGTTCTTC.

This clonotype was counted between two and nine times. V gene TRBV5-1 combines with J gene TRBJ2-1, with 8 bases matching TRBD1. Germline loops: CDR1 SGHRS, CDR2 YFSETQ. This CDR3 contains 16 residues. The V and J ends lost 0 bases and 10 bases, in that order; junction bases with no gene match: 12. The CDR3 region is CASSLVGAGGREEQFF. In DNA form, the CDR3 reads TGCGCCAGCAGCTTGGTCGGGGCAGGGGGCCGAGAAGAGCAGTTCTTC. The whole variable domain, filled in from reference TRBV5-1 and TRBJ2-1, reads KAGVTQTPRYLIKTRGQQVTLSCSPISGHRSVSWYQQTPGQGLQFLFEYFSETQRNKGNFPGRFSGRQFSNSRSEMNVSTLELGDSALYLCASSLVGAGGREEQFFGPGTRLTVL.

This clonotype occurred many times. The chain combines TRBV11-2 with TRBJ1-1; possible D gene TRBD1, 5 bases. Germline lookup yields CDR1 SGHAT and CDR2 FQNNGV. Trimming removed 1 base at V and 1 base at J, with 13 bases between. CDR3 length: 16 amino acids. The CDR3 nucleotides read TGTGCCAGCAGCTTAGGTCAGGGAGCGGGGAACACTGAAGCTTTCTTT. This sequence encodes CASSLGQGAGNTEAFF.

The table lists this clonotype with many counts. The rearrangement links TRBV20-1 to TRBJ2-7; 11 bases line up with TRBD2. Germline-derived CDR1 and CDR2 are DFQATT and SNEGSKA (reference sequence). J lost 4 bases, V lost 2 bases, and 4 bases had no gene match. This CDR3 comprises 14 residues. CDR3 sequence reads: CSARTSGSEYEQYF. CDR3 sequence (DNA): TGCAGTGCTAGAACTAGCGGGAGTGAGTACGAGCAGTACTTC.

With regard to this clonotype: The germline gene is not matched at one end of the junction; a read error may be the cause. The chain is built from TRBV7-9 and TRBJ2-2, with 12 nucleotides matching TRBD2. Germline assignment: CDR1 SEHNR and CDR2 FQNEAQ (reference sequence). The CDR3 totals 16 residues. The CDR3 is CASSDTSGRNPGELFF. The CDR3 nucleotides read TGTGCCAGCAGCGATACTAGCGGGAGGAACCCCGGGGAGCTGTTTTTT.

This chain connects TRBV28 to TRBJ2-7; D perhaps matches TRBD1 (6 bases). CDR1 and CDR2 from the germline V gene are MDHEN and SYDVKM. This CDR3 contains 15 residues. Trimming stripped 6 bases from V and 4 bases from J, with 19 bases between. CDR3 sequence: CASSPLPGTTYEQYF. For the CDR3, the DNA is TGTGCCAGCAGCCCCCTCCCCGGGACAACGTACGAGCAGTACTTC.

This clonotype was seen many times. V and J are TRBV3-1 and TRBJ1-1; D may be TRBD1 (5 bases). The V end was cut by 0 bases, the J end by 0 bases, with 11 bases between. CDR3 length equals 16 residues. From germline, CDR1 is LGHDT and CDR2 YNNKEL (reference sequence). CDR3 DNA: TGTGCCAGCAGCCAAGAGGGGGGACTTATGAACACTGAAGCTTTCTTT. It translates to CASSQEGGLMNTEAFF.

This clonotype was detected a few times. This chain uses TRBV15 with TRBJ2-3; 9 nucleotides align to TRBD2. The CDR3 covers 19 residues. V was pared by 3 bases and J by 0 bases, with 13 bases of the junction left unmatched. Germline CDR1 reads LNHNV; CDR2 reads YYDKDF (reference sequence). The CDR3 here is CATSRISSRLAASTDTQYF. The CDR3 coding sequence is TGTGCCACCAGCAGGATTTCATCAAGACTAGCGGCGAGCACAGATACGCAGTATTTT. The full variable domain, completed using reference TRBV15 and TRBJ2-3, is DAMVIQNPRYQVTQFGKPVTLSCSQTLNHNVMYWYQQKSSQAPKLLFHYYDKDFNNEADTPDNFQSRRPNTSFCFLDIRSPGLGDTAMYLCATSRISSRLAASTDTQYFGPGTRLTVL.

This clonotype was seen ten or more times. The chain's CDR3 is CASSWAGGTYEQYF. The CDR3 coding sequence is TGTGCCAGCAGTTGGGCGGGAGGGACCTACGAGCAGTACTTC. The rearrangement links TRBV27 to TRBJ2-7, with 9 bases identical to TRBD2. V lost 4 bases and J lost 2; bases outside the gene matches: 3. Per germline, CDR1 MNHEY and CDR2 SMNVEV (reference sequence). This CDR3 has 14 residues.

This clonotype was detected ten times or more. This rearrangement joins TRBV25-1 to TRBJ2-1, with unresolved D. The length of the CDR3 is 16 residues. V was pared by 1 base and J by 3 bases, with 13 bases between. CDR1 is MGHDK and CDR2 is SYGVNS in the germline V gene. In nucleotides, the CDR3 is TGTGCCAGCAGTGAATTCCCCCAGAACGACTACAATGAGCAGTTCTTC. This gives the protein CASSEFPQNDYNEQFF.

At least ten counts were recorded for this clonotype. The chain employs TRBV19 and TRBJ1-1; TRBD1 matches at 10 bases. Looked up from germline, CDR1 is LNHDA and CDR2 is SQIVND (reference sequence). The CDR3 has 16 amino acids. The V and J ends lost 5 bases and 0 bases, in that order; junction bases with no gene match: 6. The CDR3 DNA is TGTGCCAGTAGTCCTCGGACAGGGGGGCTGAACACTGAAGCTTTCTTT. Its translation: CASSPRTGGLNTEAFF.

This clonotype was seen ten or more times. DNA for the CDR3: TGTGCCAGCAGCTCCAGGGGGCGAGGAACCGGGGAGCTGTTTTTT. Residues: CASSSRGRGTGELFF. This chain links TRBV7-9 with TRBJ2-2, with 8 bases aligning to TRBD1. The CDR3 has 15 residues. Per the germline V gene, CDR1 is SEHNR and CDR2 is FQNEAQ (reference sequence). The V gene end was trimmed by 4 bases and the J gene end by 5 bases; junction bases not matched to a gene: 6.